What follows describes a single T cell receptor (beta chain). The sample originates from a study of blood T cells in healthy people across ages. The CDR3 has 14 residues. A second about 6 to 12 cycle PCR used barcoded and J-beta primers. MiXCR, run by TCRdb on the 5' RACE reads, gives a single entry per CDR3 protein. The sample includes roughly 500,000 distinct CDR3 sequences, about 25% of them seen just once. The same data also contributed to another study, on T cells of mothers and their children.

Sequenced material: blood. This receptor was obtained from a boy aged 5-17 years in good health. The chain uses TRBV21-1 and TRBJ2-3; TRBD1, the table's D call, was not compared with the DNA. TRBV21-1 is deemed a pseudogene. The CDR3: CASSKGRVKDTQYF. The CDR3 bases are TGTGCCAGCAGCAAAGGCAGGGTGAAAGATACGCAGTATTTT.